A single sample gave rise to the 29 T cell receptor beta chains below, sequenced in a study of vaccination and CD4 T cells after COVID-19. Sequence data for DNA of cultured CD4+ T cells were generated by the Oncomine TCR Beta short-read assay. MiXCR, applied by TCRdb to the PCR reads, yields one record per CDR3 protein. The sample consists of 16,000 or so distinct CDR3 sequences, approximately 52% of them appearing once. The antigens for these receptors are not known. The treatment: 10-day PBMC culture with coronavirus spike peptide pools or control peptides (ViraFEST assay). Sequenced here: CD4+ T cells from blood, cultured in vitro, sampled before SARS-CoV-2 vaccination. These receptors were obtained from a human donor who had recovered from COVID-19.

The CDR3 sequence: CASSEGPRGEQETQYF. The CDR3 bases are TGTGCCAGCAGTGAAGGGCCGCGGGGAGAGCAAGAGACCCAGTACTTC. This chain connects TRBV6-1 to TRBJ2-5, with D possibly TRBD2 on 6 matching bases. CDR3 length: 16 amino acids. Germline CDR1 reads MNHNS; CDR2 reads SASEGT. Trimming removed 1 base from V and 2 bases from J, with 14 bases in between.

With regard to this clonotype: Germline and junction disagree at one end, which may indicate a read error. The chain couples TRBV11-3 to TRBJ2-2, with TRBD1 matching 10 bases. From germline, CDR1 is SGHNT and CDR2 YENEEA. The CDR3 runs 17 residues. CDR3 region: CASSLETGGIYTGELFF. The CDR3, as DNA: TGTGCCAGCAGCCTAGAGACAGGGGGCATTTACACCGGGGAGCTGTTTTTT. Based on the CDR3 plus reference TRBV11-3 and TRBJ2-2, the full variable domain is EAGVVQSPRYKIIEKKQPVAFWCNPISGHNTLYWYLQNLGQGPELLIRYENEEAVDDSQLPKDRFSAERLKGVDSTLKIQPAELGDSAVYLCASSLETGGIYTGELFFGEGSRLTVL.

This clonotype was observed a handful of times. The V call is TRBV20-1, the J call TRBJ2-5; tentative D call: TRBD1 (6 bases). Germline lookup yields CDR1 DFQATT and CDR2 SNEGSKA (reference sequence). This CDR3 comprises 13 residues. Between the trimmed V and J ends, which lost 1 base and 4 bases, there was a span of 10 bases. The chain's CDR3 is CSARVAGVETQYF. The DNA for the CDR3 is TGCAGTGCTAGAGTAGCAGGGGTAGAGACCCAGTACTTC.

The CDR3 protein is CASSLGLSTDTQYF. Written as DNA, the CDR3 is TGTGCCAGCAGCTTAGGTCTGTCCACAGATACGCAGTATTTT. This sequence joins TRBV7-8 and TRBJ2-3; D remains ambiguous. Germline V gene data show CDR1 as SGHVS and CDR2 as FQNEAQ. The CDR3 is 14 amino acids. V was clipped by 1 base and J by 2 bases, with 7 bases between them.

The chain carries TRBV11-3 and TRBJ1-1, with D uncertain. Trimming removed 7 bases at V and 1 base at J, with 7 bases between. CDR1 SGHNT and CDR2 YENEEA come from the germline V gene. CDR3 length: 12 amino acids. CDR3 DNA: TGTGCCAGCAACCACGGGAACACTGAAGCTTTCTTT. Residues: CASNHGNTEAFF. Using reference TRBV11-3 and TRBJ1-1 for the parts outside the CDR3, the full variable domain is EAGVVQSPRYKIIEKKQPVAFWCNPISGHNTLYWYLQNLGQGPELLIRYENEEAVDDSQLPKDRFSAERLKGVDSTLKIQPAELGDSAVYLCASNHGNTEAFFGQGTRLTVV.

There are a few counts of this clonotype. The chain combines TRBV25-1 with TRBJ1-6, with a weak D call TRBD1 (5 bases). Germline V gene lookup returns CDR1 MGHDK and CDR2 SYGVNS. V was shortened by 3 bases and J by 7 bases, with 16 bases between the two germline ends. The CDR3 runs to 16 residues. CDR3 nucleotide sequence: TGTGCCAGCAGTGATCCCGGGGCAGGGTGGAATTCACCCCTCCACTTT. Its translation is CASSDPGAGWNSPLHF.

Here the CDR3 reads CASSFGVQETQYF. CDR3 in DNA: TGTGCCAGCAGCTTCGGGGTCCAAGAGACCCAGTACTTC. J is TRBJ2-5 and V is TRBV2, with TRBD2 as a possible D gene (5 bases). V was trimmed by 6 bases and J by 1 base, leaving 9 bases between them. The CDR3 is made up of 13 amino acids. Germline V gives CDR1 SNHLY, CDR2 FYNNEI.

The chain recombines TRBV27 with TRBJ1-2, with 10 bases fitting TRBD1. This CDR3 contains 16 residues. Germline lookup yields CDR1 MNHEY and CDR2 SMNVEV (reference sequence). V shed 3 bases, J shed 4 bases, and the junction held 8 bases outside the gene matches. The CDR3 nucleotides are TGTGCCAGCAGTTTGGGTTGGGACAGGGGAGGCTATGGCTACACCTTC. It is translated as CASSLGWDRGGYGYTF.

This clonotype was detected only once. The chain carries TRBV5-4 and TRBJ1-2, with D unresolved. The CDR3 loop spans 13 amino acids. Germline V CDR1 and CDR2: SGHNT, YYREEE (reference sequence). V was clipped by 0 bases and J by 5 bases, with 8 bases between them. The CDR3 loop reads CASSLDRVYGYTF. In DNA, the CDR3 is TGTGCCAGCAGCTTGGACAGAGTATATGGCTACACCTTC.

In this sample, this clonotype turned up once. The genes are TRBV12-3 or TRBV12-4 and TRBJ1-2; D is uncertain. This CDR3 has 12 amino acids. V shed 1 base and J shed 4 bases, with 4 bases lying between them. The CDR3 nucleotides read TGTGCCAGCAGTTTAGGCGCCTATGGCTACACCTTC. The encoded protein is CASSLGAYGYTF.

This clonotype turned up a few times. The genes are TRBV29-1 and TRBJ1-1, with D unclear. V was cut by 3 bases and J by 1 base, with 9 bases left in between. The germline V gene encodes CDR1 SQVTM and CDR2 ANQGSEA. The CDR3 contains 13 residues. The CDR3 nucleotides are TGCAGCGTTGACGTTTCCGGGAACACTGAAGCTTTCTTT. This codes for CSVDVSGNTEAFF.

The chain employs TRBV28 and TRBJ1-5, with TRBD1 matching over 8 bases. V was pared by 6 bases and J by 2 bases, with 0 bases of the junction left unmatched. The V gene's germline CDR1 is MDHEN and CDR2 SYDVKM. The CDR3 length is 13 residues. Here the CDR3 reads CASRTGGNQPQHF. CDR3 DNA: TGTGCCAGCAGGACAGGGGGCAATCAGCCCCAGCATTTT.

This sequence joins TRBV11-2 and TRBJ2-7; TRBD1 agrees at 7 bases. There are 14 residues in the CDR3. Germline V CDR1 and CDR2: SGHAT, FQNNGV. The V segment lost 3 bases and the J segment 0 bases; nucleotides outside the gene matches: 2. The CDR3 nucleotides are TGTGCCAGCAGCTTCAGGGACAGCTCCTACGAGCAGTACTTC. Amino acid sequence: CASSFRDSSYEQYF.

This clonotype was counted between two and nine times. The V call is TRBV6-1, the J call TRBJ1-2; D is perhaps TRBD1 (6 bases). Per the germline V gene, CDR1 is MNHNS and CDR2 is SASEGT. The CDR3 has 16 residues. V lost 7 bases and J lost 0, with 18 bases in between. CDR3 nucleotide sequence: TGTGCCAGCACCACATCCAGACAGGAAGCTAACTATGGCTACACCTTC. Encoded protein: CASTTSRQEANYGYTF.

This chain connects TRBV7-2 to TRBJ2-3; tentative D call: TRBD2 (5 bases). The V gene's germline CDR1 is SGHTA and CDR2 FQGNSA. The CDR3 totals 15 residues. V shed 5 bases and J shed 2 bases, with 14 bases lying between them. The CDR3 spells CASSQVPDSTDTQYF. Written as DNA, the CDR3 is TGTGCCAGCAGCCAGGTCCCGGACTCCACAGATACGCAGTATTTT.

This sequence joins TRBV2 and TRBJ2-7; 10 bases map to TRBD2. Germline CDR1 and CDR2: SNHLY and FYNNEI. The V gene end was trimmed by 2 bases and the J gene end by 6 bases; junction bases not matched to a gene: 4. The CDR3 is made up of 14 amino acids. The CDR3 DNA sequence: TGTGCCAGCAGTGAAAGGTGGACTAGCGGCGAGCAGTACTTC. As protein: CASSERWTSGEQYF.

V and J are TRBV20-1 and TRBJ1-1; D may be TRBD1 (6 bases). The ends were cut back, 6 bases at V and 8 bases at J, with 19 bases in the middle. CDR1 is DFQATT and CDR2 is SNEGSKA in the germline V gene (reference sequence). The CDR3 is 13 residues long. DNA for the CDR3: TGCAGTGCCATAGGTCGACAGGTGGTGGAAGCTTTCTTT. Translated: CSAIGRQVVEAFF.

This clonotype is a singleton in its sample. The rearrangement uses TRBV27 and TRBJ2-7; D is unclear. With 0 bases removed from V and 3 bases from J, the gap between germline ends came to 6 bases. This CDR3 comprises 13 residues. Germline loops: CDR1 MNHEY, CDR2 SMNVEV (reference sequence). The CDR3 region has the DNA TGTGCCAGCAGTTTATCCGCTGGCTACGAGCAGTACTTC. Residues: CASSLSAGYEQYF.

This rearrangement joins TRBV25-1 to TRBJ2-1; D might be TRBD1 (6 bases). Trimming stripped 6 bases from V and 7 bases from J, with 13 bases between. CDR3 size: 13 residues. Germline V CDR1 and CDR2: MGHDK, SYGVNS. The CDR3 reads CASSGLGGNEQFF. CDR3 nucleotides: TGTGCCAGCAGCGGGCTAGGGGGAAATGAGCAGTTCTTC.

The rearrangement joins TRBV11-3 to TRBJ1-2, with a weak D call TRBD1 (5 bases). V gave up 1 base and J gave up 12 bases, with 18 bases separating them. The CDR3 runs 14 residues. Germline CDR1 reads SGHNT; CDR2 reads YENEEA. The CDR3 nucleotides are TGTGCCAGCAGCTTAGGGGGTGGAACAGGCGGAAACACCTTC. This translates into CASSLGGGTGGNTF.

The sample holds a few counts of this clonotype. CDR3 loop: CSARTGVHQPQHF. The CDR3 DNA follows: TGCAGTGCCCGGACAGGGGTTCATCAGCCCCAGCATTTT. The chain combines TRBV20-1 with TRBJ1-5; 9 bases match TRBD1. Germline V gives CDR1 DFQATT, CDR2 SNEGSKA (reference sequence). This CDR3 is 13 amino acids long. V dropped 6 bases and J dropped 5; count of bases not matched to a gene: 5.

The chain is built from TRBV7-9 and TRBJ2-7; D is unclear. This CDR3 is 16 amino acids long. V was cut by 1 base and J by 2 bases, with 15 bases left in between. Germline CDR1 and CDR2: SEHNR and FQNEAQ (reference sequence). CDR3: CASSLVIRAGTYEQYF. CDR3 DNA sequence: TGTGCCAGCAGCTTAGTAATACGGGCTGGTACCTACGAGCAGTACTTC.

This chain connects TRBV19 to TRBJ1-5; D is uncertain. This CDR3 region has 14 residues. V was shortened by 3 bases and J by 4 bases, with 10 bases between the two germline ends. From germline, CDR1 is LNHDA and CDR2 SQIVND (reference sequence). CDR3: CASSILTENQPQHF. The CDR3 DNA reads as TGTGCCAGTAGTATTCTAACCGAAAATCAGCCCCAGCATTTT.

This rearrangement joins TRBV12-3 or TRBV12-4 to TRBJ1-5; D remains ambiguous. Trimming took off 6 bases at V and 7 bases at J, with 10 bases between the two ends. This CDR3 has 12 residues. The CDR3 DNA reads as TGTGCCAGCAGCTTAACCGAACAGCCCCAGCATTTT. Translated: CASSLTEQPQHF.

The genes are TRBV18 and TRBJ1-2; no clear D gene. CDR1 is KGHSH and CDR2 is LQKENI in the germline V gene. There are 13 residues in the CDR3. Deletions cut 1 base from V and 5 bases from J, with 8 bases between. The CDR3 bases are TGTGCCAGCTCACCACTGGACGGATATGGCTACACCTTC. This sequence encodes CASSPLDGYGYTF.

This sequence joins TRBV10-3 and TRBJ1-1; D not certain. Looked up from germline, CDR1 is ENHRY and CDR2 is SYGVKD. Deletions cut 8 bases from V and 3 bases from J, with 13 bases between. The CDR3 runs 13 residues. The CDR3 is CAIWRGGDTEAFF. DNA of the CDR3: TGTGCCATCTGGCGAGGTGGCGACACTGAAGCTTTCTTT.

The V call is TRBV19, the J call TRBJ2-1; TRBD2 is a possible D gene (5 bases). V was cut by 6 bases and J by 0 bases, with 6 bases left in between. Germline V gene lookup returns CDR1 LNHDA and CDR2 SQIVND (reference sequence). CDR3 length equals 13 residues. The chain's CDR3 is CASSAGSYNEQFF. The CDR3 coding sequence is TGTGCCAGTAGCGCGGGCTCCTACAATGAGCAGTTCTTC.

The chain links TRBV6-5 to TRBJ1-3; D remains unclear. The CDR3 extends over 14 amino acids. Germline CDR1 MNHEY, CDR2 SVGAGI. Trimming removed 0 bases at V and 3 bases at J, with 6 bases between. The CDR3: CASSYSEIGNTIYF. The CDR3 DNA sequence: TGTGCCAGCAGTTACTCGGAAATTGGAAACACCATATATTTT.

In nucleotides, the CDR3 is TGCAGTACCCAAGGACAGCACTCCTACAATGAGCAGTTCTTC. This sequence encodes CSTQGQHSYNEQFF. This chain joins TRBV20-1 and TRBJ2-1, with D perhaps matching TRBD1 (6 bases). Germline V gene data show CDR1 as DFQATT and CDR2 as SNEGSKA (reference sequence). The CDR3 loop spans 14 amino acids. V lost 8 bases and J lost 0, with 14 bases in between.